One sample yielded the 32 T cell receptor beta chains listed below, sequenced in a study of blood T cell repertoires in COVID-19. Only in-frame clones appear in the TCRdb table, and some are missing; sequencing was by immunoSEQ multiplex PCR. The data show some 200,000 clones, around 90% seen once. Sequencing was performed on PBMCs or T cells enriched from blood (not recorded which). The receptors come from a woman in her 30s who had recovered from COVID-19.

V usage is TRBV19 and J usage is TRBJ1-1; no definite D call. The V end lost 4 bases, the J end lost 2 bases, and 8 bases lay between the germline ends. This CDR3 region has 13 residues. CDR1 is LNHDA, CDR2 SQIVND, per germline (reference sequence). The CDR3 region has the DNA TGTGCCAGTAGTACCGGGATCAACACTGAAGCTTTCTTT. Translating it yields CASSTGINTEAFF.

This rearrangement joins TRBV9 to TRBJ2-1, with D possibly being TRBD2 (6 bases). Germline CDR1 and CDR2: SGDLS and YYNGEE. V dropped 3 bases and J dropped 10 bases, with 20 bases sitting between them. The CDR3 is 15 amino acids. The CDR3 DNA reads as TGTGCCAGCAGCGCTCGGGGGACTTCCGAAATCGAGCAGTTCTTC. This gives the protein CASSARGTSEIEQFF. Full variable domain (outside the CDR3, taken from reference TRBV9 and TRBJ2-1): DSGVTQTPKHLITATGQRVTLRCSPRSGDLSVYWYQQSLDQGLQFLIQYYNGEERAKGNILERFSAQQFPDLHSELNLSSLELGDSALYFCASSARGTSEIEQFFGPGTRLTVL.

The V call is TRBV9, the J call TRBJ2-3; 13 bases agree with TRBD2. Trimming removed 0 bases from V and 2 bases from J; junction bases left unmatched: 6. Germline V gene sequence: CDR1 SGDLS, CDR2 YYNGEE. This CDR3 has 18 residues. In DNA, the CDR3 is TGTGCCAGCAGCGTAGCGTTGACTAGCGGGGGGAACACAGATACGCAGTATTTT. Amino acid sequence: CASSVALTSGGNTDTQYF. Filled out from reference TRBV9 and TRBJ2-3, the complete variable domain reads DSGVTQTPKHLITATGQRVTLRCSPRSGDLSVYWYQQSLDQGLQFLIQYYNGEERAKGNILERFSAQQFPDLHSELNLSSLELGDSALYFCASSVALTSGGNTDTQYFGPGTRLTVL.

This chain connects TRBV7-2 to TRBJ2-7; no clear D gene. The germline V and J ends were trimmed by 4 bases and 2 bases, with 18 bases remaining between them. Germline loops: CDR1 SGHTA, CDR2 FQGNSA. CDR3 length: 16 residues. CDR3 loop: CASSSTPRSLAYEQYF. The CDR3 bases are TGTGCCAGCAGCTCTACCCCCAGGTCGCTCGCCTACGAGCAGTACTTC. The full variable domain, in which reference TRBV7-2 and TRBJ2-7 provide the parts outside the CDR3, is GAGVSQSPSNKVTEKGKDVELRCDPISGHTALYWYRQSLGQGLEFLIYFQGNSAPDKSGLPSDRFSAERTGGSVSTLTIQRTQQEDSAVYLCASSSTPRSLAYEQYFGPGTRLTVT.

This clone is a singleton in its sample. The rearrangement uses TRBV4-2 and TRBJ2-3; 7 bases map to TRBD2. V lost 1 base and J lost 7; bases outside the gene matches: 11. CDR1 is LGHNA and CDR2 is YNFKEQ in the germline V gene. This CDR3 is built from 16 residues. CDR3 sequence reads: CASSQVGGPSGNTQYF. DNA of the CDR3: TGTGCCAGCAGCCAAGTTGGCGGACCTAGCGGAAATACGCAGTATTTT.

J is TRBJ1-3 and V is TRBV7-9; TRBD1 is a possible D gene (6 bases). Germline V gene data show CDR1 as SEHNR and CDR2 as FQNEAQ (reference sequence). Trimming stripped 5 bases from V and 1 base from J, with 12 bases between. This CDR3 spans 15 amino acids. The CDR3 loop reads CASSLQGTSGNTIYF. In DNA form, the CDR3 reads TGTGCCAGCAGCCTCCAGGGGACATCTGGAAACACCATATATTTT.

The chain employs TRBV4-1 and TRBJ2-1, with D possibly TRBD2 on 6 matching bases. Germline loops: CDR1 MGHRA, CDR2 YSYEKL. Trimming removed 0 bases from V and 5 bases from J, with 20 bases in between. The CDR3 totals 18 residues. The CDR3 reads CASSQDRVGVGGDNEQFF. The CDR3 DNA sequence: TGCGCCAGCAGCCAAGATAGGGTTGGGGTAGGAGGGGACAATGAGCAGTTCTTC.

V is TRBV13 and J is TRBJ2-7, with D tentatively TRBD1 (5 bases). V lost 0 bases and J 5 bases, leaving 8 bases between the germline ends. Germline lookup yields CDR1 PRHDT and CDR2 FYEKMQ (reference sequence). This CDR3 region has 13 residues. The CDR3 nucleotides read TGTGCCAGCAGCTTAGGATTAGGGGACGAGCAGTACTTC. Translating it yields CASSLGLGDEQYF.

This clone turned up a few times. The chain employs TRBV5-4 and TRBJ2-2, with unresolved D. V was cut by 0 bases and J by 1 base, with 10 bases left in between. Germline V CDR1 and CDR2: SGHNT, YYREEE (reference sequence). There are 16 residues in the CDR3. The chain's CDR3 is CASSLDPRWNTGELFF. The CDR3 DNA sequence: TGTGCCAGCAGCTTGGACCCCCGGTGGAACACCGGGGAGCTGTTTTTT.

CDR3: CASSPTSGNTIYF. The CDR3 coding sequence is TGTGCCAGCAGCCCTACCTCGGGAAACACCATATATTTT. V usage is TRBV14 and J usage is TRBJ1-3, with no clear D. CDR3 length: 13 amino acids. Germline V gene sequence: CDR1 SGHDN, CDR2 FVKESK. V was pared by 4 bases and J by 4 bases, with 8 bases between.

The V gene is TRBV7-9, the J gene TRBJ2-1; D is uncertain. This CDR3 contains 13 residues. Between the trimmed V and J ends, which lost 5 bases and 6 bases, there was a span of 11 bases. From germline, CDR1 is SEHNR and CDR2 FQNEAQ (reference sequence). The CDR3: CASSQVSLNEQFF. The CDR3 DNA is TGTGCCAGCAGCCAGGTGTCCCTCAATGAGCAGTTCTTC.

The V and J genes are TRBV11-1 and TRBJ2-3, with D perhaps matching TRBD1 (6 bases). V gave up 1 base and J gave up 3 bases, with 11 bases separating them. CDR3 length equals 15 residues. The V gene's germline CDR1 is SGHAT and CDR2 FQDESV (reference sequence). The CDR3 spells CASSLEGGKTDTQYF. CDR3 nucleotides: TGTGCCAGCAGCTTAGAAGGGGGTAAGACAGATACGCAGTATTTT. Supplemented by reference TRBV11-1 and TRBJ2-3, the full variable domain reads EAEVAQSPRYKITEKSQAVAFWCDPISGHATLYWYRQILGQGPELLVQFQDESVVDDSQLPKDRFSAERLKGVDSTLKIQPAELGDSAMYLCASSLEGGKTDTQYFGPGTRLTVL.

The genes are TRBV27 and TRBJ1-2, with TRBD1 matching over 8 bases. J gave up 0 bases and V 6 bases, and 15 bases lay outside the gene matches. CDR1 and CDR2 from the germline V gene are MNHEY and SMNVEV (reference sequence). The CDR3 runs 18 residues. CDR3 in amino acids: CASRRSGTGLRANYGYTF. CDR3 nucleotides: TGTGCCAGCAGGCGATCCGGGACAGGACTACGAGCTAACTATGGCTACACCTTC.

The chain couples TRBV6-5 to TRBJ1-2; D gene unclear. V was shortened by 2 bases and J by 3 bases, with 16 bases between the two germline ends. The CDR3 is made up of 16 amino acids. Germline V gene data show CDR1 as MNHEY and CDR2 as SVGAGI. The CDR3 coding sequence is TGTGCCAGCAGTTACCGTATGATCGACGGAGACTATGGCTACACCTTC. Protein product: CASSYRMIDGDYGYTF.

This chain joins TRBV5-1 and TRBJ2-5, with TRBD2 matching over 9 bases. The V segment lost 1 base and the J segment 0 bases; nucleotides outside the gene matches: 1. There are 15 residues in the CDR3. From germline, CDR1 is SGHRS and CDR2 YFSETQ. As DNA, the CDR3 is TGCGCCAGCAGCTTGTCTAGCGGGGACCAAGAGACCCAGTACTTC. It translates to CASSLSSGDQETQYF.

The chain couples TRBV7-9 to TRBJ2-7, with D possibly TRBD2 on 5 matching bases. The germline gives CDR1 SEHNR, CDR2 FQNEAQ (reference sequence). This CDR3 is built from 14 residues. Trimming stripped 5 bases from V and 0 bases from J, with 11 bases between. The CDR3 sequence is CASSHRDGSYEQYF. For the CDR3, the DNA is TGTGCCAGCAGCCATCGGGATGGCTCCTACGAGCAGTACTTC.

This clone was found once. The genes are TRBV5-6 and TRBJ1-2; tentatively, D is TRBD1 (6 bases). The CDR3 runs 15 residues. Deletions cut 4 bases from V and 3 bases from J, with 16 bases between. Germline assignment: CDR1 SGHDT and CDR2 YYEEEE. The CDR3 sequence is CASSRTFGGDYGYTF. The CDR3 nucleotides read TGTGCCAGCAGCCGAACCTTTGGGGGCGACTATGGCTACACCTTC.

The rearrangement joins TRBV10-3 to TRBJ1-4, with D unclear. The CDR3 extends over 14 amino acids. Trimming left V 0 bases short and J 6 bases short, with 8 bases between. Germline CDR1 is ENHRY and CDR2 is SYGVKD. In nucleotides, the CDR3 is TGTGCCATCAGTGAGTCCTGGCGGGATGAAAAACTGTTTTTT. Its translation is CAISESWRDEKLFF.

The rearrangement joins TRBV7-2 to TRBJ1-3, with D possibly TRBD1 on 6 matching bases. The V end was cut by 0 bases, the J end by 2 bases, with 8 bases between. The germline V gene has CDR1 SGHTA and CDR2 FQGNSA. The CDR3 has 15 residues. The CDR3 reads CASSLAPGAGNTIYF. CDR3 nucleotides: TGTGCCAGCAGCTTAGCGCCAGGGGCTGGAAACACCATATATTTT. Complete variable domain (other parts from reference TRBV7-2 and TRBJ1-3): GAGVSQSPSNKVTEKGKDVELRCDPISGHTALYWYRQSLGQGLEFLIYFQGNSAPDKSGLPSDRFSAERTGGSVSTLTIQRTQQEDSAVYLCASSLAPGAGNTIYFGEGSWLTVV.

The V call is TRBV11-3, the J call TRBJ1-1; no definite D call. CDR1 and CDR2 (germline): SGHNT, YENEEA. The ends were cut back, 1 base at V and 2 bases at J, with 11 bases in the middle. This CDR3 is built from 15 residues. Here the CDR3 DNA reads TGTGCCAGCAGCTTAGGTGGCAGCGGAAACACTGAAGCTTTCTTT. It specifies CASSLGGSGNTEAFF.

The chain carries TRBV7-2 and TRBJ1-6; D remains ambiguous. This CDR3 contains 15 residues. Trimming stripped 5 bases from V and 9 bases from J, with 17 bases between. CDR1 and CDR2 (germline): SGHTA, FQGNSA. The CDR3 region has the DNA TGTGCCAGCAGCCTCGTGGAAGGAGGGAGTTCACCCCTCCACTTT. It is translated as CASSLVEGGSSPLHF.

V and J are TRBV29-1 and TRBJ2-5; weak D call: TRBD2 (5 bases). CDR1 is SQVTM and CDR2 is ANQGSEA in the germline V gene. The ends were cut back, 3 bases at V and 6 bases at J, with 23 bases in the middle. The CDR3 extends over 16 amino acids. The CDR3 region is CSVEVSAGPDLKTQYF. The DNA of the CDR3 is TGCAGCGTTGAGGTTTCGGCGGGCCCCGATTTGAAGACCCAGTACTTC.

This chain links TRBV9 with TRBJ2-3, with a possible D match to TRBD2 (7 bases). Germline V gene sequence: CDR1 SGDLS, CDR2 YYNGEE. This CDR3 is 15 amino acids long. Trimming took 4 bases from V and 0 from J, leaving 12 bases between them. CDR3 coding DNA: TGTGCCAGCAGCTCCGGGGGGCCTAGCACAGATACGCAGTATTTT. Its protein product is CASSSGGPSTDTQYF.

The rearrangement links TRBV7-8 to TRBJ2-3, with D possibly being TRBD2 (5 bases). The CDR3 is 13 residues long. With 7 bases removed from V and 2 bases from J, the gap between germline ends came to 10 bases. CDR1 is SGHVS and CDR2 is FQNEAQ in the germline V gene. CDR3 region: CASNKRNTDTQYF. The DNA for the CDR3 is TGTGCCAGCAACAAGCGGAACACAGATACGCAGTATTTT. The full variable domain, rest sourced from reference TRBV7-8 and TRBJ2-3, is GAGVSQSPRYKVAKRGQDVALRCDPISGHVSLFWYQQALGQGPEFLTYFQNEAQLDKSGLPSDRFFAERPEGSVSTLKIQRTQQEDSAVYLCASNKRNTDTQYFGPGTRLTVL.

The genes are TRBV28 and TRBJ2-5; D might be TRBD2 (7 bases). Germline-derived CDR1 and CDR2 are MDHEN and SYDVKM. V was trimmed by 3 bases and J by 2 bases, leaving 10 bases between them. This CDR3 region has 14 residues. The CDR3 sequence is CASSFGGQQETQYF. As DNA, the CDR3 is TGTGCCAGCAGTTTCGGGGGGCAGCAAGAGACCCAGTACTTC.

The chain is built from TRBV18 and TRBJ2-5; 7 bases fit TRBD1. The CDR3 length is 15 residues. The V gene's germline CDR1 is KGHSH and CDR2 LQKENI. Unmatched junction bases numbered 3, after V lost 1 base and J lost 1 base. CDR3 sequence (DNA): TGTGCCAGCTCACCACGACAGGGTTTCCAAGAGACCCAGTACTTC. Translating gives CASSPRQGFQETQYF.

The rearrangement joins TRBV3-1 (or the pseudogene TRBV3-2) to TRBJ2-7, with TRBD1 matching 7 bases. Germline CDR1 LGHDT, CDR2 YNNKEL (reference sequence). The CDR3 runs 13 residues. V dropped 5 bases and J dropped 2; count of bases not matched to a gene: 3. The CDR3 reads CASSFGTAYEQYF. The CDR3 coding sequence is TGTGCCAGCAGCTTCGGGACAGCCTACGAGCAGTACTTC.

The rearrangement uses TRBV5-1 and TRBJ1-4; TRBD1 might be the D (5 bases). The CDR3 extends over 14 amino acids. V lost 0 bases, J lost 6 bases, and 9 bases lay in between. The germline V gene encodes CDR1 SGHRS and CDR2 YFSETQ. CDR3: CASSLAGIDEKLFF. The CDR3, as DNA: TGCGCCAGCAGCTTGGCAGGGATCGATGAAAAACTGTTTTTT.

This chain links TRBV6-5 with TRBJ1-2, with D maybe TRBD1 (6 bases). Germline values: CDR1 MNHEY, CDR2 SVGAGI. Trimming took 2 bases from V and 4 from J, leaving 14 bases between them. The CDR3 contains 15 residues. CDR3 region: CASSYGRQALYGYTF. CDR3 in DNA: TGTGCCAGCAGTTACGGACGACAGGCCCTCTATGGCTACACCTTC.

The V call is TRBV4-3, the J call TRBJ2-7; the match to TRBD2 covers 8 bases. CDR1 is LGHNA and CDR2 is YSLEER in the germline V gene. There are 14 residues in the CDR3. V was clipped by 4 bases and J by 0 bases; unmatched bases: 2. CDR3 sequence reads: CASSPRGDSYEQYF. CDR3 bases: TGCGCCAGCAGCCCGCGGGGGGACTCCTACGAGCAGTACTTC.

The chain links TRBV10-3 to TRBJ2-7; a possible D gene is TRBD2 (6 bases). With 0 bases removed from V and 7 bases from J, the gap between germline ends came to 16 bases. The germline V gene has CDR1 ENHRY and CDR2 SYGVKD. The CDR3 loop spans 15 amino acids. This CDR3 reads CAISESPGGEGEQYF. CDR3 nucleotides: TGTGCCATCAGTGAGTCCCCCGGAGGGGAAGGGGAGCAGTACTTC.

The rearrangement joins TRBV10-2 to TRBJ2-5; D gene ambiguous. Deletions cut 6 bases from V and 2 bases from J, with 16 bases between. CDR3 length equals 15 residues. The germline V gene has CDR1 WSHSY and CDR2 SAAADI. CDR3 sequence: CASSHPGSPQETQYF. DNA of the CDR3: TGCGCCAGCAGCCACCCCGGGTCCCCACAAGAGACCCAGTACTTC.